The 6 T cell receptor beta chains presented below share a single source sample, sequenced in a study of shared clonotypes between healthy human individuals. The data were produced by immunoSEQ multiplex PCR, yet TCRdb's version contains in-frame clones alone and is incomplete. The profile covers just over 2,000,000 clones, with roughly 95% appearing a single time and about 1.1% taken by the ten largest. CD8 cells classed as naive were CD45RO-negative and positively selected for CCR7, excluding terminally differentiated effector memory CD45RA+ cells. Sequenced input: naive CD8+ T cells sorted from blood. These receptor sequences come from a man in his late teens or twenties in good health.

As regards this clone: This sample also contains other DNA sequences that code for the same CDR3. This chain connects TRBV11-3 to TRBJ2-7; D gene ambiguous. The CDR3 consists of 13 residues. The ends were cut back, 1 base at V and 3 bases at J, with 7 bases in the middle. CDR1 SGHNT and CDR2 YENEEA come from the germline V gene. CDR3 in amino acids: CASSLAGDYEQYF. The CDR3 DNA is TGTGCCAGCAGCTTAGCCGGAGACTACGAGCAGTACTTC.

The rearrangement links TRBV7-9 to TRBJ2-7, with 8 bases fitting TRBD1. The CDR3 is made up of 15 amino acids. Germline CDR1 is SEHNR and CDR2 is FQNEAQ (reference sequence). Trimming removed 4 bases from V and 1 base from J; junction bases left unmatched: 6. The CDR3 coding sequence is TGTGCCAGCAGCTCGCAGGGGGCTGGGTCCTACGAGCAGTACTTC. This translates into CASSSQGAGSYEQYF.

This clone turned up a few times. The chain has TRBV9 and TRBJ1-5, with 9 bases aligning to TRBD1. CDR1 and CDR2 (germline): SGDLS, YYNGEE. The junction had 2 bases not matched to a gene; V was cut back by 3 bases and J by 1 base. CDR3 size: 15 residues. CDR3 nucleotide sequence: TGTGCCAGCAGCGGACAGGGGGAAAGCAATCAGCCCCAGCATTTT. Its protein product is CASSGQGESNQPQHF.

V usage is TRBV2 and J usage is TRBJ2-7; D perhaps matches TRBD1 (6 bases). V dropped 7 bases and J dropped 3 bases, with 16 bases sitting between them. The CDR3 extends over 14 amino acids. Per the germline V gene, CDR1 is SNHLY and CDR2 is FYNNEI. This CDR3 reads CASTTGKNFYEQYF. CDR3 nucleotides: TGTGCCAGCACTACAGGGAAAAATTTCTACGAGCAGTACTTC.

This clone was detected only once. V usage is TRBV7-8 and J usage is TRBJ1-4; a weak D match, TRBD1 (6 bases). The CDR3 runs to 14 residues. The ends were cut back, 7 bases at V and 4 bases at J, with 13 bases in the middle. The germline gives CDR1 SGHVS, CDR2 FQNEAQ. CDR3 loop: CASKRTEFNEKLFF. The CDR3 DNA sequence: TGTGCCAGCAAAAGGACAGAATTTAATGAAAAACTGTTTTTT.

The chain uses TRBV30 and TRBJ2-2; D is possibly TRBD1 or TRBD2 (6 bases each). Trimming removed 4 bases at V and 3 bases at J, with 9 bases between. The CDR3 is made up of 13 amino acids. From germline, CDR1 is GTSNPN and CDR2 SVGIG (reference sequence). CDR3 sequence: CAWTGGDTGELFF. The CDR3 DNA reads TGTGCCTGGACCGGGGGCGACACCGGGGAGCTGTTTTTT.